This T cell receptor beta chain was captured by sequencing in a study of T cell repertoires in ileal Crohn's disease. Study context: Postoperative therapy was given to about half: 11 thiopurines, some 18 anti-TNF agents. Findings and caveats of the study: Compared with non-smokers, active smokers at surgery showed more clonal expansions.

Note on this clone: Its target is unknown.

This sample's time point: neoterminal ileum biopsy at postoperative endoscopy, about 6 months after surgery. The table came from immunoSEQ multiplex PCR; TCRdb's copy has only in-frame clones and leaves some out. The data show about 13,000 clones, around 80% seen once. Germline V gene lookup returns CDR1 MNHNS and CDR2 SASEGT. J was trimmed by 8 bases and V by 3 bases; bases with no gene match: 5. The CDR3 is made up of 14 amino acids. V usage is TRBV6-1 and J usage is TRBJ1-4, with 8 bases aligning to TRBD1. Sequenced sample: ileal tissue. The TCR was taken from an adult with Crohn's disease. As DNA, the CDR3 is TGTGCCAGCAGTGACCGACAGGGGACCGAAAAACTGTTTTTT. The encoded protein is CASSDRQGTEKLFF.